A selection of T cell receptor beta chains follows, all from one sample in a study of T cells in Graves' hyperthyroidism and ophthalmopathy. TCRdb re-analysed the multiplex PCR reads in MiXCR, keeping a single row per CDR3 protein. The data contain 690,000 or so distinct CDR3 sequences, 18% of them singletons. What was sequenced was blood. These receptors were taken from a woman aged 50 to 60 with Graves' hyperthyroidism that later progressed to Graves' ophthalmopathy. CDR3s include the opening cysteine and the closing phenylalanine or tryptophan. Size is stated for part of the rows, as once, few or many counts, or as a class when the clone is expanded.

CASSLETAEAFF TRBV11-2 many TRBJ1-1
CASSFYPGTGISNYGYTF TRBV5-1 few TRBJ1-2
CASARVGETQYF TRBV12-5 . TRBJ2-5
CASSPGHANTEAFF TRBV7-3 many TRBJ1-1
CASTQRPYGYTF TRBV7-2 many TRBJ1-2
CAISESKAGGSTGELFF TRBV10-3 few TRBJ2-2
CASSESSGGNTGELFF TRBV3-1 many TRBJ2-2
CASSKQGASNQPQHF TRBV12-3/TRBV12-4 many TRBJ1-5
CASSVRDRRLVQYF TRBV6-1 many TRBJ2-5
CASGLERRTLTLNGTEAFF TRBV12-5 . TRBJ1-1
CAISDRLTSDTEAFF TRBV10-3 many TRBJ1-1
CASSQLDRAYEQYF TRBV4-2 few TRBJ2-7
CASSGRQGAGTEAFF TRBV11-1 many TRBJ1-1
CASSTPGQGVTGELFF TRBV12-3/TRBV12-4 . TRBJ2-2
CASSRGQLVSPLHF TRBV27 . TRBJ1-6
CASSFGRAAGELFF TRBV7-6 . TRBJ2-2
CSASGTGVAGYTF TRBV20-1 . TRBJ1-2
CASSRTGPSSYEQYF TRBV6-1 many TRBJ2-7
CASSVGGTVYSGNTIYF TRBV7-9 few TRBJ1-3
CASSIGHPTDTQYF TRBV5-1 . TRBJ2-3
CASSQPGLGRGEQFF TRBV3-1 . TRBJ2-1
CASRNRATNTGELFF TRBV6-1 few TRBJ2-2
CATRQGYTGELFF TRBV5-5 few TRBJ2-2
CAINGQGGQPQHF TRBV10-3 . TRBJ1-5
CAISAGTANSPLHF TRBV10-3 few TRBJ1-6
CASRQTGRSQPQHF TRBV27 few TRBJ1-5
CASSRGPTGAFF TRBV7-8 many TRBJ1-1
CASSYGRSNEQFF TRBV6-6 many TRBJ2-1
CASSFPFLGREGGNYGYTF TRBV7-9 . TRBJ1-2
CASTSSGHRSGNTIYF TRBV6-1 . TRBJ1-3
CASTSKQGISEAFF TRBV5-1 . TRBJ1-1
CATSRDHTWRTQYF TRBV15 . TRBJ2-5
CASSPRPEFSPGELFF TRBV25-1 . TRBJ2-2
CASSRLGGGNQPQHF TRBV6-1 few TRBJ1-5
CATSDAGGDTQYF TRBV24-1 . TRBJ2-3
CASRTDSSYNSPLHF TRBV6-1 . TRBJ1-6
CASSSNGGLNTEAFF TRBV5-1 many TRBJ1-1
CASSRTDRASYNEQFF TRBV3-1 many TRBJ2-1
CASSRELAGTDTQYF TRBV7-9 many TRBJ2-3
CASSLMGTLEELFF TRBV7-9 few TRBJ2-2
CASTNGGAVDTGELFF TRBV6-1 . TRBJ2-2
CAISESTVDEQFF TRBV10-3 . TRBJ2-1
CSAGPGPAEKLFF TRBV20-1 few TRBJ1-4
CASSAWTGNEKLFF TRBV6-1 . TRBJ1-4
CASGSPGTGNTIYF TRBV6-1 . TRBJ1-3
CASRTMGEKLFF TRBV6-1 few TRBJ1-4
CASSMEQAGASDTQYF TRBV19 . TRBJ2-3
CASSLNIGGQPQHF TRBV7-8 many TRBJ1-5
CSVEDGSRGHYEQYF TRBV29-1 once TRBJ2-7